Given below is one T cell receptor (beta chain) in context. The sample belongs to a study of T cells expressing NK-cell markers. TCRdb re-called the 5' RACE reads and catalogs CDR3 proteins one per entry, DNA excluded. This repertoire comprises roughly 380,000 distinct CDR3 sequences; its ten largest clones make up roughly 5.5%. The receptor comes from a man aged 18-70 years in good health. The sequenced sample consisted of blood T cells: a sorted CD56 or NKG2C T cell subset, CD4+ or CD8+ T cells, or bulk PBMC T cells (not recorded which).

Here the CDR3 reads CASRPAGQGINYGYTF. The chain joins TRBV6-1 to TRBJ1-2; there is no DNA to check the TCRdb D call of TRBD1. CDR1 MNHNS and CDR2 SASEGT come from the germline V gene. The CDR3 contains 16 residues.